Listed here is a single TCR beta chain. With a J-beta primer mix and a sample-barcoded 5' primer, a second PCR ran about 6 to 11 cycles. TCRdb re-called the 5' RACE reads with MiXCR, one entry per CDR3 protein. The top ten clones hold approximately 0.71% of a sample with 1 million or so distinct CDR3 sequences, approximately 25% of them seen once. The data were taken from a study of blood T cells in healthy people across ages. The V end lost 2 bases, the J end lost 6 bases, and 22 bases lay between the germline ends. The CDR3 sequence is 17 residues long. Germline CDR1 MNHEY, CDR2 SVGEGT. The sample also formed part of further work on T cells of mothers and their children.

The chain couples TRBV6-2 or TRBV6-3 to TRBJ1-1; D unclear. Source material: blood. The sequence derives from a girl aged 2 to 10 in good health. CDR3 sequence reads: CASSYESDEGADAEAFF. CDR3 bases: TGTGCCAGCAGTTACGAGTCCGATGAGGGCGCGGACGCTGAAGCTTTCTTT.